Below are 22 T cell receptor beta chains sequenced from a single sample in a study of graft-versus-host responses after intestinal transplantation (dated by TCRdb to the early 2020s). Receptor amplification or capture employed the immunoSEQ multiplex PCR assay. TCRdb retrieved this table from immuneACCESS and kept in-frame rearrangements only. Not all clones are present; in checked studies, unresolved V genes account for under half, and no reason is known for the remainder. The sample profile shows over 10,000 clones; more than 85% of them were found once. 4% to 5.5% of the sample rests with the top ten. Source: PBMCs, taken about 32 months after intestinal transplantation. Every receptor here comes from a human patient who received an intestinal transplant, so some T cells may come from the graft donor.

This chain joins TRBV12-2 and TRBJ1-2; the listed D gene, TRBD1, was not tested against the DNA. TRBV12-2 is shown as a pseudogene. The CDR3 is 15 amino acids. In DNA form, the CDR3 reads TGTGCAAGTCGCTTACCCAGGGGCCGCCGGAATGGCTACACCTTC. Translated, it gives CASRLPRGRRNGYTF.

CDR3 in amino acids: CASKALRGTYGYTF. CDR3 DNA sequence: TGTGCCAGCAAGGCCCTCAGGGGGACCTATGGCTACACCTTC. The chain recombines TRBV2 with TRBJ1-2, with 7 nucleotides matching TRBD1. Germline assignment: CDR1 SNHLY and CDR2 FYNNEI. This CDR3 contains 14 residues. V lost 7 bases to trimming and J lost 4 bases; unmatched junction nucleotides: 9.

The chain has TRBV11-2 and TRBJ1-2, with D maybe TRBD1 (5 bases). The CDR3 sequence is 13 residues long. The germline V gene has CDR1 SGHAT and CDR2 FQNNGV. Between the trimmed V and J ends, which lost 6 bases and 2 bases, there was a span of 10 bases. CDR3 in amino acids: CASSEDRNYGYTF. In nucleotides, the CDR3 is TGTGCCAGCAGTGAAGACAGAAACTATGGCTACACCTTC.

The chain combines TRBV29-1 with TRBJ1-5; no clear D. The CDR3 is made up of 13 amino acids. With 4 bases removed from V and 0 bases from J, the gap between germline ends came to 7 bases. Germline V gene data show CDR1 as SQVTM and CDR2 as ANQGSEA. CDR3 region: CSVGGNSNQPQHF. CDR3 coding DNA: TGCAGCGTTGGTGGGAATAGCAATCAGCCCCAGCATTTT. Complete variable domain (other parts from reference TRBV29-1 and TRBJ1-5): SAVISQKPSRDICQRGTSLTIQCQVDSQVTMMFWYRQQPGQSLTLIATANQGSEATYESGFVIDKFPISRPNLTFSTLTVSNMSPEDSSIYLCSVGGNSNQPQHFGDGTRLSIL.

This rearrangement joins TRBV5-1 to TRBJ1-5; 7 nucleotides line up with TRBD1. After removal of 2 bases from V and 7 bases from J, the junction contained 6 bases not matched to a gene. Germline V gene sequence: CDR1 SGHRS, CDR2 YFSETQ. CDR3 length: 14 amino acids. The CDR3 nucleotides read TGCGCCAGCAGCTTCGGTCAGGGGGACCAGCCCCAGCATTTT. Residues: CASSFGQGDQPQHF.

The rearrangement joins TRBV7-2 to TRBJ1-4; no firm D call. CDR1 and CDR2 (germline): SGHTA, FQGNSA. Deletions cut 3 bases from V and 2 bases from J, with 10 bases between. This CDR3 comprises 15 residues. The CDR3 region is CASSFSVGTNEKLFF. The CDR3 region has the DNA TGTGCCAGCAGCTTCTCAGTGGGGACTAATGAAAAACTGTTTTTT.

V usage is TRBV20-1 and J usage is TRBJ1-1, with D uncertain. Germline assignment: CDR1 DFQATT and CDR2 SNEGSKA (reference sequence). The CDR3 sequence is 11 residues long. The V and J ends lost 5 bases and 3 bases respectively, with 7 bases between them. CDR3 sequence reads: CSAEIDTEAFF. Here the CDR3 DNA reads TGCAGTGCTGAGATAGACACTGAAGCTTTCTTT.

The chain combines TRBV28 with TRBJ1-5, with D possibly TRBD1 on 5 matching bases. This CDR3 has 14 amino acids. V was pared by 3 bases and J by 7 bases, with 13 bases between. Germline assignment: CDR1 MDHEN and CDR2 SYDVKM. CDR3: CASSFLAGWQPQHF. The CDR3 region has the DNA TGTGCCAGCAGTTTTCTGGCAGGGTGGCAGCCCCAGCATTTT.

V gene TRBV5-1 combines with J gene TRBJ2-7; 7 bases line up with TRBD1. Losses at the gene ends were 4 bases for V and 2 bases for J; bases not matched to a gene: 6. The CDR3 extends over 14 amino acids. Germline V gene sequence: CDR1 SGHRS, CDR2 YFSETQ. The CDR3 protein is CASSPQTGTYEQYF. The CDR3 DNA sequence: TGCGCCAGCAGCCCCCAGACAGGGACCTACGAGCAGTACTTC.

The chain joins TRBV5-6 to TRBJ2-2; 10 bases line up with TRBD2. CDR3 length equals 16 residues. Germline V CDR1 and CDR2: SGHDT, YYEEEE. The V segment lost 4 bases and the J segment 3 bases; nucleotides outside the gene matches: 6. CDR3 in amino acids: CASSAWTSGDTGELFF. The CDR3 DNA is TGTGCCAGCAGCGCCTGGACTAGCGGAGACACCGGGGAGCTGTTTTTT.

V is TRBV4-2 and J is TRBJ1-3, with D tentatively TRBD1 (5 bases). CDR1 LGHNA and CDR2 YNFKEQ come from the germline V gene. CDR3 length: 16 amino acids. Between the trimmed V and J ends, which lost 6 bases and 0 bases, there was a span of 15 bases. For the CDR3, the DNA is TGTGCCAGCAGAAACCGGGACTCCAACTCTGGAAACACCATATATTTT. Protein: CASRNRDSNSGNTIYF.

The rearrangement links TRBV2 to TRBJ2-1, with no clear D. Trimming shortened V by 5 bases and J by 1 base, and 9 bases separated the two germline ends. The CDR3 has 14 residues. The germline V gene encodes CDR1 SNHLY and CDR2 FYNNEI. The CDR3 protein is CASSSGASYNEQFF. Here the CDR3 DNA reads TGTGCCAGCAGTTCCGGAGCATCCTACAATGAGCAGTTCTTC.

The J gene is TRBJ2-7, the V gene TRBV15, with TRBD1 identical over 8 bases. Germline V CDR1 and CDR2: LNHNV, YYDKDF (reference sequence). Trimming removed 3 bases from V and 0 bases from J; junction bases left unmatched: 4. The CDR3 runs to 15 residues. CDR3 in DNA: TGTGCCACCAGCAGGGACAGGGCTTCCTCCTACGAGCAGTACTTC. Residues: CATSRDRASSYEQYF.

The genes are TRBV19 and TRBJ1-6; 9 bases map to TRBD1. The CDR3 has 19 amino acids. The germline gives CDR1 LNHDA, CDR2 SQIVND (reference sequence). J lost 10 bases, V lost 4 bases, and 20 bases had no gene match. The CDR3 DNA reads as TGTGCCAGTAGTACCAACCGGGACAGGGCACGGAGTCTGAAATCACCCCTCCACTTT. It codes for CASSTNRDRARSLKSPLHF.

This clone was seen a single time. The chain is built from TRBV4-1 and TRBJ1-1; TRBD1 matches 12 bases. V was clipped by 0 bases and J by 0 bases; unmatched bases: 5. The CDR3 is made up of 18 amino acids. The V gene's germline CDR1 is MGHRA and CDR2 YSYEKL. Written as DNA, the CDR3 is TGCGCCAGCAGCCAAGAGGGGGGACAGGGGGCTATGAACACTGAAGCTTTCTTT. Residues: CASSQEGGQGAMNTEAFF.

The J gene is TRBJ2-2, the V gene TRBV4-1, with D tentatively TRBD1 or TRBD2 (5 bases each). CDR1 and CDR2 (germline): MGHRA, YSYEKL. The CDR3 length is 15 residues. V shed 1 base and J shed 5 bases, with 11 bases lying between them. Here the CDR3 DNA reads TGCGCCAGCAGCCAAGGGGACCACGGAACCGGGGAGCTGTTTTTT. This sequence encodes CASSQGDHGTGELFF.

The genes are TRBV11-2 and TRBJ1-1, with a weak D call TRBD1 (5 bases). CDR1 SGHAT and CDR2 FQNNGV come from the germline V gene. The CDR3 covers 15 residues. V was cut by 1 base and J by 0 bases, with 9 bases left in between. Here the CDR3 reads CASSLGTRMNTEAFF. DNA for the CDR3: TGTGCCAGCAGCTTAGGGACACGGATGAACACTGAAGCTTTCTTT.

The chain couples TRBV6-5 to TRBJ1-1; 8 nucleotides align to TRBD1. The CDR3 is made up of 15 amino acids. Germline CDR1 reads MNHEY; CDR2 reads SVGAGI. J lost 4 bases, V lost 0 bases, and 4 bases had no gene match. CDR3 loop: CASSYSRTGLTEAFF. The CDR3 nucleotides are TGTGCCAGCAGTTACTCCCGGACAGGGCTCACTGAAGCTTTCTTT.

The genes are TRBV7-3 and TRBJ1-1; maybe TRBD1 (6 bases). Trimming cost V 1 base and J 4 bases, with 13 bases left between them. This CDR3 is 15 amino acids long. The V gene's germline CDR1 is SGHTA and CDR2 FQGTGA. CDR3 region: CASSLNPGASTEAFF. The CDR3 nucleotides are TGTGCCAGCAGCTTAAACCCGGGGGCGAGCACTGAAGCTTTCTTT.

This clone has only one observation. The chain joins TRBV5-6 to TRBJ2-5, with D perhaps matching TRBD2 (5 bases). Germline CDR1 is SGHDT and CDR2 is YYEEEE. There are 12 residues in the CDR3. With 2 bases removed from V and 7 bases from J, the gap between germline ends came to 9 bases. The CDR3 is CASSFLRGTQYF. The CDR3 nucleotides read TGTGCCAGCAGCTTCCTCCGGGGGACCCAGTACTTC.

This chain uses TRBV21-1 with TRBJ2-7. TRBV21-1 is deemed a pseudogene. This CDR3 comprises 13 residues. For the CDR3, the DNA is TGTGCCAGCAGCAAACAAGACTCCTACGAGCAGTACTTC. Encoded protein: CASSKQDSYEQYF.

The chain couples TRBV9 to TRBJ1-1; D is possibly TRBD1 (6 bases). V gave up 1 base and J gave up 6 bases, with 10 bases separating them. Germline loops: CDR1 SGDLS, CDR2 YYNGEE. The CDR3 totals 13 residues. CDR3 residues: CASSVRGNSEAFF. The CDR3 DNA reads TGTGCCAGCAGCGTAAGGGGGAATTCTGAAGCTTTCTTT.